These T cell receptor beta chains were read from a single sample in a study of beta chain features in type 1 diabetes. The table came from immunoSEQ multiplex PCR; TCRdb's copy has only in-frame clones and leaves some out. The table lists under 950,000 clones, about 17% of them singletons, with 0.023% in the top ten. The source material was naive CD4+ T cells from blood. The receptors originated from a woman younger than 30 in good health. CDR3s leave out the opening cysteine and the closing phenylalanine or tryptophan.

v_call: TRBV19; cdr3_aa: ASRRGQETQY
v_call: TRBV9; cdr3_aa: ASSASVGNGYGYT
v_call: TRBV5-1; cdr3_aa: ASSYGTLGNKAGANVLT
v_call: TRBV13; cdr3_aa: ASSTQRESTDTQY
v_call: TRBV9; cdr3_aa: ASSKGTNTEAF
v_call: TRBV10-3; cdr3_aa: AIRPPGDTQY
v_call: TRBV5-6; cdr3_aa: ASSYRTSGRTDTQY
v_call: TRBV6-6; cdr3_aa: ASSYSTAEYEQY
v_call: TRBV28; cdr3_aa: ASRGRAYEQY
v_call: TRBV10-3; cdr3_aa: ANRDLGLGTEAF
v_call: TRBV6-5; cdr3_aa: ASSTGQGAEKLF